This TCR beta chain was captured in a study of T-cell memory formation after mild COVID-19. TCRdb recomputed calls from the 5' RACE reads with MiXCR, one row per CDR3 protein. The sample yields 280,000 or so distinct CDR3 sequences, around 8% seen once. This clonotype was seen only a few times. The target antigen is unknown. There are 17 residues in the CDR3. The V gene lost 1 base and the J gene lost 4 bases, with 19 bases spanning the gap. Regarding the study as a whole: Unconfirmed was the SARS-CoV-2 specificity of second-wave clones that peaked on day 37. Later expanders leaned toward CD4+, whereas clones contracting from day 15 to 85 were balanced CD4/CD8.

Sequencing was performed on PBMCs or a T cell subset sorted from them (not recorded which). This clonotype was sampled from a man between 18 and 29 years old who had mild COVID-19 (a few samples of this study predate the infection). Cell type and time point are not known. The chain is built from TRBV12-3 or TRBV12-4 and TRBJ2-5; perhaps TRBD1 as D (5 bases). In DNA, the CDR3 is TGTGCCAGCAGTTTAGGCGTTGTGCCCATAGGGGCAGAGACCCAGTACTTC. Its protein is CASSLGVVPIGAETQYF.